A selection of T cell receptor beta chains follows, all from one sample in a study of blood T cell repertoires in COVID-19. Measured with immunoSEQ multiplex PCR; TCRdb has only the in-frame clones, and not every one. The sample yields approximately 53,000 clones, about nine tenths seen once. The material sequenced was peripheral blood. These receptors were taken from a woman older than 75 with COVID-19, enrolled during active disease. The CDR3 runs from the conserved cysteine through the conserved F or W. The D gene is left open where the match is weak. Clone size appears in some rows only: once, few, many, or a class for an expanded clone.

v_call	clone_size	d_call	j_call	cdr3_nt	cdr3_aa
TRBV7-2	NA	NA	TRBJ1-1	TGTGCCAGCAGTTTCAGGGTGGACACTGAAGCTTTCTTT	CASSFRVDTEAFF
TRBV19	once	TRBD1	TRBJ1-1	TGTGCCAGTAGCGAGTCAGGGGGTCGGAACACTGAAGCTTTCTTT	CASSESGGRNTEAFF
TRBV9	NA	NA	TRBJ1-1	TGTGCCAGCAGCCCTATTGGGCACACTGAAGCTTTCTTT	CASSPIGHTEAFF
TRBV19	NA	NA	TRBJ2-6	TGTGCCAGTAGTTTACGGGAAAGCTCTGGGGCCAACGTCCTGACTTTC	CASSLRESSGANVLTF
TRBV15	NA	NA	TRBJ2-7	TGTGCCACCAGCAGAGATCGACAGGCCCCCTCCTACGAGCAGTACTTC	CATSRDRQAPSYEQYF
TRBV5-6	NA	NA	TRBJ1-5	TGTGCCAGCAGCTTTGGCAGGGGCTTAGGGTCGGGCAATCAGCCCCAGCATTTT	CASSFGRGLGSGNQPQHF
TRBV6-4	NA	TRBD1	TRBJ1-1	TGTGCCAGCAGTCCCAACCAGGGGGGAACTGAAGCTTTCTTT	CASSPNQGGTEAFF
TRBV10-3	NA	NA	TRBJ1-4	TGTGCCACTCGGGGCGGGAACGGTGAAAAACTGTTTTTT	CATRGGNGEKLFF
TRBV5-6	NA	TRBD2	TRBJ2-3	TGTGCCAGCAGCTTCCTAGCGGGGAAATTCACAGATACGCAGTATTTT	CASSFLAGKFTDTQYF
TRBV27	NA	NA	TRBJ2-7	TGTGCCAGCAGTTCGGACAGTCTAGGCTCCTACGAGCAGTACTTC	CASSSDSLGSYEQYF
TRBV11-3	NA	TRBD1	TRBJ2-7	TGTGCCAGCAGCCCCGGGGACAGCTCCTACGAGCAGTACTTC	CASSPGDSSYEQYF